Here is one T cell receptor beta chain with its context. Its antigen is as yet unknown. These data belong to a study of shared clonotypes between healthy human individuals. Deep was the level used in running the assay. Sorted-subset replicate PCRs used around 220 ng DNA, approximately 30,000 T cell genomes. Measured with immunoSEQ multiplex PCR; TCRdb has only the in-frame clones, and not every one. The table includes roughly 770,000 clones, 90% to 97% detected once. CD8 cells regarded as naive lacked CD45RO, were positively chosen for CCR7, and omitted terminally differentiated effector memory CD45RA+ cells. Study-wide findings and caveats: Non-shared clonotypes showed lower generation probabilities than clonotypes common to all four donors. A handful of donors showed sharing of approximately 5% of naive CD4 clonotypes.

This receptor was identified in a man aged 25-45 years in good health. The specimen was naive CD8+ T cells sorted from blood.

The DNA for the CDR3 is TGTGCCAGCTCAGTCCGGGACAAATTGTACGAGCAGTACTTC. This encodes CASSVRDKLYEQYF. V and J are TRBV18 and TRBJ2-7; a weak D match, TRBD1 (6 bases). CDR1 is KGHSH and CDR2 is LQKENI in the germline V gene. The CDR3 totals 14 residues. V lost 5 bases and J lost 4, with 15 bases in between.